Included here is one T cell receptor (beta chain) sequence, with context. Seattle patients were enrolled during active infection and followed longitudinally. The sample originates from a study of blood T cell repertoires in COVID-19. In the study overall: Collection of acute and convalescent COVID-19 samples took place in the United States, Italy and Spain. T cells, B-cell-depleted T cells, or PBMCs supplied cDNA or gDNA.

Sequencing used immunoSEQ multiplex PCR; TCRdb keeps in-frame clones, though not all of them. The sample has 200,000 to 300,000 clones, roughly 79% seen once. Germline V gives CDR1 ENHRY, CDR2 SYGVKD. Germline trimming cut 2 bases from V and 7 bases from J; bases unmatched to any gene: 13. The CDR3 length is 18 residues. The receptor was derived from a woman of 80 years or more with COVID-19, enrolled during active disease. The genes are TRBV10-3 and TRBJ2-1; TRBD2 aligns across 11 bases. Sequencing was carried out using peripheral blood. CDR3 DNA: TGTGCCATCAGTGAGGAAATCTCGACTAGCGGGATCCCGAATGAGCAGTTCTTC. Protein: CAISEEISTSGIPNEQFF.